This TCR beta chain was identified during a study of CD8 T cells in ankylosing spondylitis. Study-wide findings and caveats: Earlier literature documents some of the motif variants in reactive arthritis synovial fluid and blood. Characteristic, it appeared, of ankylosing spondylitis blood was a TCR beta motif of several highly homologous variants. Clones that were linked to disease were CD8+ and were relatively rare in peripheral blood.

Germline loops: CDR1 LGHDT, CDR2 YNNKEL (reference sequence). The CDR3 totals 16 residues. Trimming left V 0 bases short and J 6 bases short, with 15 bases between. TCRdb called the 5' RACE reads again in MiXCR, with one record for every CDR3 protein. The sample holds fewer than 450,000 distinct CDR3 sequences, more than 15% seen once. Notes on this clonotype: Antigen unknown.

V is TRBV3-1 and J is TRBJ2-1; D not certain. The receptor was isolated from a male donor with ankylosing spondylitis. Sequencing was carried out using blood, either unsorted or a sorted T cell fraction (not recorded which). DNA for the CDR3: TGTGCCAGCAGCCAAGATGCACGGACGACCTCCAATGAGCAGTTCTTC. Its protein product is CASSQDARTTSNEQFF.